Below, 3 T cell receptor beta chains from the same sample are listed, as sequenced in a study of blood T cell repertoires in COVID-19. Profiling relied on immunoSEQ multiplex PCR, and the TCRdb table lists in-frame clones only, not all of them. This table holds under 150,000 clones, around four fifths found once. The sample consisted of peripheral blood. These receptors all stem from a man aged 65 to 79 with active or convalescent COVID-19.

This clone has ten or more counts. The chain links TRBV2 to TRBJ1-2; 9 nucleotides agree with TRBD1. Germline values: CDR1 SNHLY, CDR2 FYNNEI. The CDR3 sequence is 15 residues long. After removal of 3 bases from V and 3 bases from J, the junction contained 5 bases not matched to a gene. CDR3 bases: TGTGCCAGCAGTGATCTGAACAGGGGGCACTATGGCTACACCTTC. This gives the protein CASSDLNRGHYGYTF.

The V call is TRBV19, the J call TRBJ2-7; D is unclear. Looked up from germline, CDR1 is LNHDA and CDR2 is SQIVND (reference sequence). The CDR3 has 15 amino acids. V lost 5 bases and J lost 2, with 16 bases in between. CDR3 in amino acids: CASSGLKANTYEQYF. The CDR3, as DNA: TGTGCCAGTAGTGGGTTAAAAGCGAATACCTACGAGCAGTACTTC.

The rearrangement uses TRBV9 and TRBJ1-3; tentative D call: TRBD1 (5 bases). Germline CDR1 and CDR2: SGDLS and YYNGEE. The CDR3 extends over 13 amino acids. V dropped 0 bases and J dropped 14 bases, with 15 bases sitting between them. This CDR3 is CASSVDSGGPVYF. The CDR3 nucleotides read TGTGCCAGCAGCGTAGACTCGGGGGGACCGGTATATTTT. The entire variable domain, with the rest obtained from reference TRBV9 and TRBJ1-3, is as follows: DSGVTQTPKHLITATGQRVTLRCSPRSGDLSVYWYQQSLDQGLQFLIQYYNGEERAKGNILERFSAQQFPDLHSELNLSSLELGDSALYFCASSVDSGGPVYFGEGSWLTVV.